These 16 T cell receptor beta chains were sequenced from one sample in a study of vaccination and CD4 T cells after COVID-19. Which antigens these TCRs recognize remains unknown. Noted treatment: roughly ten-day PBMC culture with coronavirus spike peptide pools or control peptides (ViraFEST assay). Sequenced with the Oncomine TCR Beta short-read assay was DNA taken from cultured CD4+ T cells. MiXCR, applied by TCRdb to the PCR reads, yields one record per CDR3 protein. This sample has under 25,000 distinct CDR3 sequences, with roughly two thirds found just once. Sequenced sample: CD4+ T cells from blood, cultured in vitro. The receptors were gathered from a human donor who had recovered from COVID-19.

Regarding this clonotype: A read error may produce the germline difference seen at one junction end. The chain links TRBV29-1 to TRBJ2-5; TRBD1 is a possible D gene (6 bases). CDR3 size: 12 residues. Germline V CDR1 and CDR2: SQVTM, ANQGSEA. The CDR3 here is CSATGLGETQCF. The CDR3 DNA follows: TGCAGCGCAACAGGGCTGGGGGAGACCCAGTGCTTC.

This chain joins TRBV6-1 and TRBJ1-5; perhaps TRBD1 as D (5 bases). The V end was cut by 6 bases, the J end by 5 bases, with 17 bases between. Per the germline V gene, CDR1 is MNHNS and CDR2 is SASEGT. The CDR3 has 15 residues. The CDR3 DNA reads as TGTGCCAGCAGCGGGGGGAGTGCGGGGGATCAGCCCCAGCATTTT. It yields the protein CASSGGSAGDQPQHF.

The chain joins TRBV7-2 to TRBJ2-7; 12 nucleotides match TRBD1. Germline assignment: CDR1 SGHTA and CDR2 FQGNSA. There are 16 residues in the CDR3. The junction had 7 bases not matched to a gene; V was cut back by 5 bases and J by 2 bases. The CDR3 loop is CASSPTRDRGPYEQYF. The CDR3 bases are TGTGCCAGCAGCCCCACCCGGGACAGGGGGCCCTACGAGCAGTACTTC.

In this sample, this clonotype turned up a few times. V is TRBV27 and J is TRBJ2-1; the match to TRBD2 covers 7 bases. The germline gives CDR1 MNHEY, CDR2 SMNVEV (reference sequence). This CDR3 contains 15 residues. The V segment lost 5 bases and the J segment 0 bases; nucleotides outside the gene matches: 4. CDR3 nucleotide sequence: TGTGCCAGCAGTCCCAGGGAGGGCTCCTACAATGAGCAGTTCTTC. This codes for CASSPREGSYNEQFF.

The rearrangement joins TRBV24-1 to TRBJ2-2; the match to TRBD2 covers 11 bases. Germline CDR1 reads KGHDR; CDR2 reads SFDVKD. V lost 2 bases to trimming and J lost 3 bases; unmatched junction nucleotides: 4. The CDR3 is 17 residues long. The CDR3 sequence is CATSDSSGRSDTGELFF. The CDR3 DNA is TGTGCCACCAGTGATTCTAGCGGGAGGTCCGACACCGGGGAGCTGTTTTTT.

This clonotype has more than one count but fewer than ten. V gene TRBV6-5 combines with J gene TRBJ1-1; D is possibly TRBD1 (6 bases). Germline V gene sequence: CDR1 MNHEY, CDR2 SVGAGI. V lost 2 bases to trimming and J lost 7 bases, with 14 bases between them. The CDR3 has 14 residues. CDR3 region: CASSYPPETGEAFF. The CDR3 coding sequence is TGTGCCAGCAGTTACCCTCCAGAGACAGGTGAAGCTTTCTTT.

The chain recombines TRBV7-2 with TRBJ1-5, with D possibly matching TRBD1 (5 bases). Germline assignment: CDR1 SGHTA and CDR2 FQGNSA. V lost 6 bases and J lost 1, with 13 bases in between. The CDR3 sequence is 15 residues long. The CDR3, as DNA: TGTGCCAGCAGTCGCCGGTGGGGGAGCAATCAGCCCCAGCATTTT. Translating it yields CASSRRWGSNQPQHF.

CDR3 protein: CASSQDRRGTANTEAFF. The CDR3 DNA follows: TGTGCCAGCAGCCAAGATAGGCGCGGGACGGCGAACACTGAAGCTTTCTTT. This chain links TRBV14 with TRBJ1-1, with a weak D call TRBD1 (5 bases). Germline V lookup: CDR1 SGHDN, CDR2 FVKESK. V lost 0 bases and J 1 base, leaving 15 bases between the germline ends. The CDR3 covers 17 residues.

The gene calls are TRBV27 and TRBJ2-3; tentative D call: TRBD2 (7 bases). CDR3 length: 14 residues. The germline V gene has CDR1 MNHEY and CDR2 SMNVEV (reference sequence). V was trimmed by 7 bases and J by 4 bases, leaving 15 bases between them. The CDR3 reads CASMRRGPPDTQYF. The CDR3 nucleotides read TGTGCCAGCATGCGGCGGGGGCCCCCAGATACGCAGTATTTT.

The chain is built from TRBV28 and TRBJ1-4; D is undetermined. There are 13 residues in the CDR3. The V and J ends lost 4 bases and 5 bases respectively, with 8 bases between them. Germline V gene lookup returns CDR1 MDHEN and CDR2 SYDVKM. CDR3 loop: CASSSGLNEKLFF. The CDR3 DNA reads as TGTGCCAGCAGTTCGGGGTTAAATGAAAAACTGTTTTTT. Full variable domain (remainder filled in from reference TRBV28 and TRBJ1-4): DVKVTQSSRYLVKRTGEKVFLECVQDMDHENMFWYRQDPGLGLRLIYFSYDVKMKEKGDIPEGYSVSREKKERFSLILESASTNQTSMYLCASSSGLNEKLFFGSGTQLSVL.

In this sample, this clonotype turned up once. The chain employs TRBV7-2 and TRBJ1-4; 9 positions agree with TRBD1. V lost 1 base and J lost 7; bases outside the gene matches: 10. Germline V gives CDR1 SGHTA, CDR2 FQGNSA. The CDR3 has 17 residues. CDR3 amino acids: CASSLGLTGGATEKLFF. The CDR3 DNA follows: TGTGCCAGCAGCTTAGGGCTCACAGGGGGCGCGACTGAAAAACTGTTTTTT.

The V call is TRBV19, the J call TRBJ2-3; 8 bases line up with TRBD2. Trimming removed 7 bases from V and 2 bases from J; junction bases left unmatched: 5. CDR1 is LNHDA, CDR2 SQIVND, per germline (reference sequence). CDR3 length: 14 amino acids. CDR3 sequence (DNA): TGTGCCAGTAACCCTAGCGGGTTCACAGATACGCAGTATTTT. Translated: CASNPSGFTDTQYF.

The rearrangement uses TRBV11-2 and TRBJ1-5, with 9 bases fitting TRBD1. Germline lookup yields CDR1 SGHAT and CDR2 FQNNGV. CDR3 length equals 16 residues. The ends lost 1 base at V and 3 bases at J; junction bases unmatched: 4. CDR3 sequence: CASSLGTGAPNQPQHF. The CDR3 DNA reads TGTGCCAGCAGCTTAGGGACAGGGGCCCCCAATCAGCCCCAGCATTTT.

The chain combines TRBV20-1 with TRBJ2-7; D remains ambiguous. The germline V and J ends were trimmed by 3 bases and 4 bases, with 10 bases remaining between them. The germline V gene encodes CDR1 DFQATT and CDR2 SNEGSKA (reference sequence). This CDR3 spans 12 amino acids. CDR3 nucleotides: TGCAGTGCTAGGCCCGACGGGTACGAGCAGTACTTC. Translated, it gives CSARPDGYEQYF.

The rearrangement joins TRBV27 to TRBJ2-2; D remains unclear. V lost 2 bases and J 4 bases, leaving 5 bases between the germline ends. The CDR3 is 13 residues long. CDR1 is MNHEY and CDR2 is SMNVEV in the germline V gene (reference sequence). The CDR3 DNA reads TGTGCCAGCAGTTTAACCTTCACCGGGGAGCTGTTTTTT. It is translated as CASSLTFTGELFF.

This clonotype appeared a few times. This chain joins TRBV20-1 and TRBJ2-3; unclear D gene. CDR1 is DFQATT and CDR2 is SNEGSKA in the germline V gene (reference sequence). This CDR3 spans 11 amino acids. The CDR3 loop is CSTPRSDTQYF. In DNA, the CDR3 is TGCAGCACCCCCAGGTCAGATACGCAGTATTTT.